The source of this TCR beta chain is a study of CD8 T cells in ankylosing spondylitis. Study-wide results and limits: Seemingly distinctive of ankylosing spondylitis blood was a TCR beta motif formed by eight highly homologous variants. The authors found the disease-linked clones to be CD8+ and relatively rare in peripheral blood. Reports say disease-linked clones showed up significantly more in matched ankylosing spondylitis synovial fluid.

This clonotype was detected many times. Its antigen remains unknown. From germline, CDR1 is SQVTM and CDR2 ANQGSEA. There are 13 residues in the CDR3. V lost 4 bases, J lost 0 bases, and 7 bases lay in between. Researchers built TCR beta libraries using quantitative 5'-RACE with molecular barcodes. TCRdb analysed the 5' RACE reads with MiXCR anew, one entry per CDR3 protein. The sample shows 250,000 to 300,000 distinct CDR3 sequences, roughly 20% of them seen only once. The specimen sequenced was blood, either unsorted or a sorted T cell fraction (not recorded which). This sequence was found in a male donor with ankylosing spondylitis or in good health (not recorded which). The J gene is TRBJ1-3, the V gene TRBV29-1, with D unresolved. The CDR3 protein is CSVGDLSGNTIYF. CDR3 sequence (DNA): TGCAGCGTTGGGGATCTCTCTGGAAACACCATATATTTT. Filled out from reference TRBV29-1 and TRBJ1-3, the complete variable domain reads SAVISQKPSRDICQRGTSLTIQCQVDSQVTMMFWYRQQPGQSLTLIATANQGSEATYESGFVIDKFPISRPNLTFSTLTVSNMSPEDSSIYLCSVGDLSGNTIYFGEGSWLTVV.